This entry lists 30 T cell receptor beta chains sequenced from one sample in a study of blood T cell repertoires in COVID-19. Measured with immunoSEQ multiplex PCR; TCRdb has only the in-frame clones, and not every one. The sample lists approximately 190,000 clones; around 84% were seen once. Material for sequencing was peripheral blood. The receptors stem from a man aged 25 to 40 with active or convalescent COVID-19.

V gene TRBV5-6 combines with J gene TRBJ2-7, with a weak D call TRBD2 (7 bases). With 0 bases removed from V and 3 bases from J, the gap between germline ends came to 10 bases. The CDR3 has 14 residues. Germline CDR1 reads SGHDT; CDR2 reads YYEEEE. In DNA, the CDR3 is TGTGCCAGCAGCTTGGGCGGGGGCGTCTACGAGCAGTACTTC. It is translated as CASSLGGGVYEQYF.

The chain's CDR3 is CASSRLAGGPGYNEQFF. The CDR3 DNA sequence: TGTGCCAGCAGTCGACTAGCGGGAGGGCCGGGGTACAATGAGCAGTTCTTC. The chain carries TRBV6-6 and TRBJ2-1, with 14 nucleotides matching TRBD2. The J segment lost 4 bases and the V segment lost 5 bases, leaving 7 bases of the junction unmatched. This CDR3 region has 17 residues. Germline V gene sequence: CDR1 MNHNY, CDR2 SVGAGI (reference sequence).

The chain links TRBV6-6 to TRBJ1-2; the D is unclear. This CDR3 is built from 13 residues. Germline loops: CDR1 MNHNY, CDR2 SVGAGI (reference sequence). V dropped 5 bases and J dropped 6 bases, with 13 bases sitting between them. The CDR3 reads CASSGGLQDGYTF. CDR3 DNA: TGTGCCAGCAGTGGAGGGTTGCAGGATGGCTACACCTTC.

The chain carries TRBV6-5 and TRBJ1-6; weak D call: TRBD1 (5 bases). The V gene lost 6 bases and the J gene lost 5 bases, with 11 bases spanning the gap. Germline CDR1 and CDR2: MNHEY and SVGAGI. This CDR3 comprises 14 residues. CDR3 in amino acids: CASRSGVDNSPLHF. CDR3 DNA sequence: TGTGCCAGCAGATCGGGGGTTGATAATTCACCCCTCCACTTT.

The chain has TRBV18 and TRBJ2-6; 9 bases match TRBD1. The CDR3 length is 17 residues. Germline V gives CDR1 KGHSH, CDR2 LQKENI. After removal of 3 bases from V and 0 bases from J, the junction contained 3 bases not matched to a gene. The CDR3 DNA is TGTGCCAGCTCACCCCAGACAGGGGGCTCTGGGGCCAACGTCCTGACTTTC. It yields the protein CASSPQTGGSGANVLTF.

This clone has a single count. The chain has TRBV6-6 and TRBJ2-2, with a possible D match to TRBD1 (5 bases). Per germline, CDR1 MNHNY and CDR2 SVGAGI (reference sequence). This CDR3 region has 15 residues. Trimming removed 6 bases at V and 0 bases at J, with 11 bases between. The CDR3 loop is CASRLQGSNTGELFF. The CDR3 region has the DNA TGTGCCAGCAGACTTCAGGGTTCGAACACCGGGGAGCTGTTTTTT.

The J gene is TRBJ2-7, the V gene TRBV6-2 or TRBV6-3; 10 bases align to TRBD2. The V gene's germline CDR1 is MNHEY and CDR2 SVGEGT. V shed 2 bases, J shed 0 bases, and the junction held 7 bases outside the gene matches. The CDR3 runs to 17 residues. The CDR3: CASSYRLAGVYSYEQYF. The DNA for the CDR3 is TGTGCCAGCAGTTACCGGCTAGCGGGAGTTTACTCCTACGAGCAGTACTTC.

This chain connects TRBV7-9 to TRBJ2-2; no clear D gene. The CDR3 runs to 14 residues. Germline CDR1 reads SEHNR; CDR2 reads FQNEAQ (reference sequence). V lost 1 base and J lost 4, with 7 bases in between. CDR3 nucleotides: TGTGCCAGCAGCTTAGACAGTAGCACCGGGGAGCTGTTTTTT. As protein: CASSLDSSTGELFF.

This clone has just one count. The chain links TRBV6-5 to TRBJ1-1; a weak D match, TRBD1 (5 bases). The germline V gene has CDR1 MNHEY and CDR2 SVGAGI. CDR3 length equals 15 residues. Trimming cost V 0 bases and J 2 bases, with 10 bases left between them. CDR3 DNA: TGTGCCAGCAGTTACTCGGCAGGGCTAAACACTGAAGCTTTCTTT. Residues: CASSYSAGLNTEAFF.

The rearrangement links TRBV7-2 to TRBJ1-2; tentative D call: TRBD1 (5 bases). V shed 3 bases and J shed 7 bases, with 21 bases lying between them. Per the germline V gene, CDR1 is SGHTA and CDR2 is FQGNSA. CDR3 length: 16 amino acids. In DNA form, the CDR3 reads TGTGCCAGCAGCTTGGGGCTTGTCCGGGCAGGGCGTGGCTACACCTTC. This translates into CASSLGLVRAGRGYTF.

This clone was counted only a few times. The sample holds other DNA sequences that translate to the same CDR3. DNA of the CDR3: TGTGCCAGCAGCTTGGGACAGCTGAACACTGAAGCTTTCTTT. This codes for CASSLGQLNTEAFF. The rearrangement joins TRBV7-6 to TRBJ1-1; 7 bases match TRBD1. V gave up 3 bases and J gave up 0 bases; unmatched junction bases: 1. Germline V gene data show CDR1 as SGHVS and CDR2 as FNYEAQ. The CDR3 loop spans 14 amino acids. Combining the CDR3 with reference TRBV7-6 and TRBJ1-1 gives the whole variable domain GAGVSQSPRYKVTKRGQDVALRCDPISGHVSLYWYRQALGQGPEFLTYFNYEAQQDKSGLPNDRFSAERPEGSISTLTIQRTEQRDSAMYRCASSLGQLNTEAFFGQGTRLTVV.

The chain employs TRBV19 and TRBJ1-1; possibly TRBD1 for D (6 bases). Per the germline V gene, CDR1 is LNHDA and CDR2 is SQIVND (reference sequence). Trimming took off 5 bases at V and 3 bases at J, with 16 bases between the two ends. The CDR3 spans 15 residues. CDR3 residues: CASSRSMGADTEAFF. CDR3 sequence (DNA): TGTGCCAGTAGTCGTAGCATGGGGGCGGACACTGAAGCTTTCTTT. The full variable domain, completed using reference TRBV19 and TRBJ1-1, is DGGITQSPKYLFRKEGQNVTLSCEQNLNHDAMYWYRQDPGQGLRLIYYSQIVNDFQKGDIAEGYSVSREKKESFPLTVTSAQKNPTAFYLCASSRSMGADTEAFFGQGTRLTVV.

The chain recombines TRBV5-1 with TRBJ2-7; 14 bases are a match to TRBD2. The germline gives CDR1 SGHRS, CDR2 YFSETQ. There are 15 residues in the CDR3. Germline trimming cut 4 bases from V and 4 bases from J; bases unmatched to any gene: 4. CDR3 amino acids: CASSVGLAGGYEQYV. The CDR3 coding sequence is TGCGCCAGCAGCGTCGGACTAGCGGGGGGTTACGAGCAGTACGTC.

The chain links TRBV7-9 to TRBJ2-1, with D perhaps TRBD1 (5 bases). This CDR3 has 13 residues. Germline V CDR1 and CDR2: SEHNR, FQNEAQ (reference sequence). Trimming cost V 5 bases and J 13 bases, with 18 bases left between them. CDR3 in DNA: TGTGCCAGCAGCCTGACAGAAGCCACCACTCAGTTCTTC. This gives the protein CASSLTEATTQFF.

The rearrangement links TRBV6-2 or TRBV6-3 to TRBJ2-1, with 11 bases fitting TRBD2. Germline CDR1 and CDR2: MNHEY and SVGEGT. V trimming: 1 base; J trimming: 8 bases; junction bases outside the gene matches: 4. There are 15 residues in the CDR3. Here the CDR3 DNA reads TGTGCCAGCAGTTACTTTAGCGGGAGGGACCATGAGCAGTTCTTC. It translates to CASSYFSGRDHEQFF.

About this clone: At one boundary the junction diverges from the germline segment, which might be a read error. In nucleotides, the CDR3 is TGTGCCAGCAGTATGACTAGCGGAGACGCAATCTTC. Translation gives CASSMTSGDAIF. The chain uses TRBV27 and TRBJ2-1; 9 bases map to TRBD2. The CDR3 spans 12 residues. From germline, CDR1 is MNHEY and CDR2 SMNVEV (reference sequence).

The chain couples TRBV19 to TRBJ2-1; the D gene is possibly TRBD2 (6 bases). V lost 2 bases and J lost 10, with 12 bases in between. The CDR3 loop spans 13 amino acids. CDR1 and CDR2 (germline): LNHDA, SQIVND (reference sequence). This CDR3 is CASSISREREQFF. The CDR3, as DNA: TGTGCCAGTAGTATATCCCGGGAGAGGGAGCAGTTCTTC.

This clone was seen a handful of times. This chain uses TRBV12-3 or TRBV12-4 with TRBJ1-5, with D unresolved. V was cut by 5 bases and J by 7 bases, with 9 bases left in between. The CDR3 has 12 amino acids. CDR3 nucleotides: TGTGCCAGCAGTGAGCCGACACAGCCCCAGCATTTT. Translated: CASSEPTQPQHF.

The chain employs TRBV6-1 and TRBJ1-2; 8 bases align to TRBD1. V was clipped by 0 bases and J by 8 bases; unmatched bases: 8. The CDR3 consists of 15 residues. Germline lookup yields CDR1 MNHNS and CDR2 SASEGT. In DNA form, the CDR3 reads TGTGCCAGCAGTGAAGCGCCAGGGGGCTTGAAAGGCTACACCTTC. The encoded protein is CASSEAPGGLKGYTF.

This clone was observed a handful of times. The chain combines TRBV5-3 with TRBJ1-1; D is unclear. TRBV5-3 qualifies as an ORF whose function is uncertain. This CDR3 is built from 17 residues. V was clipped by 8 bases and J by 3 bases, with 26 bases between them. CDR3 in DNA: TGTGCCAGGGAGAAGCTTAATAATAGACGGCGGGACACTGAAGCTTTCTTT. This gives the protein CAREKLNNRRRDTEAFF.

The rearrangement joins TRBV18 to TRBJ2-5; TRBD2 is a possible D gene (6 bases). There are 14 residues in the CDR3. Trimming removed 4 bases from V and 4 bases from J, with 13 bases in between. Per the germline V gene, CDR1 is KGHSH and CDR2 is LQKENI. The CDR3, as DNA: TGTGCCAGCTCACAGCGCATCGGGAGAGAGACCCAGTACTTC. As protein: CASSQRIGRETQYF. The full variable domain, rest sourced from reference TRBV18 and TRBJ2-5, is NAGVMQNPRHLVRRRGQEARLRCSPMKGHSHVYWYRQLPEEGLKFMVYLQKENIIDESGMPKERFSAEFPKEGPSILRIQQVVRGDSAAYFCASSQRIGRETQYFGPGTRLLVL.

The chain joins TRBV29-1 to TRBJ2-7; possible D gene TRBD1, 6 bases. The CDR3 is 14 amino acids. The germline V gene has CDR1 SQVTM and CDR2 ANQGSEA. Trimming pared 1 base from V and 4 bases from J, leaving 14 bases between. The CDR3 DNA follows: TGCAGCGTTGAAGGGCAGGGGATTAAATACGAGCAGTACTTC. Translating gives CSVEGQGIKYEQYF.

This clone was observed once. The V gene is TRBV7-9, the J gene TRBJ1-1; TRBD1 is a possible D gene (5 bases). There are 14 residues in the CDR3. Germline V gives CDR1 SEHNR, CDR2 FQNEAQ (reference sequence). V shed 1 base and J shed 3 bases, with 9 bases lying between them. The CDR3 reads CASSLGGRDTEAFF. DNA of the CDR3: TGTGCCAGCAGCTTAGGGGGCAGGGACACTGAAGCTTTCTTT.

The rearrangement uses TRBV7-2 and TRBJ1-2, with 7 bases lining up with TRBD1. CDR3 size: 14 residues. Trimming cost V 1 base and J 6 bases; bases outside gene matches: 5. Germline-derived CDR1 and CDR2 are SGHTA and FQGNSA. The chain's CDR3 is CASSLEVQGNGYTF. DNA for the CDR3: TGTGCCAGCAGCTTAGAAGTACAGGGGAATGGCTACACCTTC.

The chain is built from TRBV4-1 and TRBJ2-1; TRBD2 aligns across 7 bases. This CDR3 spans 17 amino acids. Germline CDR1 and CDR2: MGHRA and YSYEKL. V lost 0 bases to trimming and J lost 3 bases; unmatched junction nucleotides: 8. CDR3 region: CASSQEGAGEVYNEQFF. CDR3 coding DNA: TGCGCCAGCAGCCAAGAAGGCGCGGGAGAAGTCTACAATGAGCAGTTCTTC.

This clone was observed once. V usage is TRBV6-6 and J usage is TRBJ1-6; no definite D call. Germline V lookup: CDR1 MNHNY, CDR2 SVGAGI (reference sequence). The CDR3 has 14 residues. V lost 8 bases and J lost 4, with 12 bases in between. This CDR3 is CASRATDYNSPLHF. CDR3 coding DNA: TGTGCCAGCCGCGCTACAGATTATAATTCACCCCTCCACTTT.

The CDR3 sequence is CASSATGTGAGGTEAFF. CDR3 bases: TGTGCCAGCAGTGCTACCGGGACAGGGGCCGGGGGCACTGAAGCTTTCTTT. The rearrangement links TRBV6-1 to TRBJ1-1, with TRBD1 matching 10 bases. Germline CDR1 MNHNS, CDR2 SASEGT. V trimming: 4 bases; J trimming: 4 bases; junction bases outside the gene matches: 12. CDR3 size: 17 residues.

This chain uses TRBV19 with TRBJ1-1; 8 nucleotides agree with TRBD1. Germline trimming cut 3 bases from V and 5 bases from J; bases unmatched to any gene: 5. The germline V gene has CDR1 LNHDA and CDR2 SQIVND (reference sequence). The CDR3 spans 14 residues. The CDR3 DNA sequence: TGTGCCAGTAGTATGTCAACAGGGGGAACTGAAGCTTTCTTT. It translates to CASSMSTGGTEAFF.

The V and J genes are TRBV5-1 and TRBJ1-2, with a tentative D call TRBD1 (6 bases). Germline values: CDR1 SGHRS, CDR2 YFSETQ. V lost 1 base to trimming and J lost 3 bases, with 10 bases between them. The CDR3 consists of 14 residues. CDR3 DNA sequence: TGCGCCAGCAGCTTGAAGGACAGCTACTATGGCTACACCTTC. Its protein is CASSLKDSYYGYTF. Variable domain in full (rest from reference TRBV5-1 and TRBJ1-2): KAGVTQTPRYLIKTRGQQVTLSCSPISGHRSVSWYQQTPGQGLQFLFEYFSETQRNKGNFPGRFSGRQFSNSRSEMNVSTLELGDSALYLCASSLKDSYYGYTFGSGTRLTVV.

This chain connects TRBV4-1 to TRBJ1-5, with TRBD1 identical over 9 bases. The V gene's germline CDR1 is MGHRA and CDR2 YSYEKL. V dropped 8 bases and J dropped 5; count of bases not matched to a gene: 16. This CDR3 is 17 amino acids long. DNA of the CDR3: TGCGCCAGCGCCACCGGACAGGGGCAAGGCCCATATCAGCCCCAGCATTTT. Protein sequence: CASATGQGQGPYQPQHF.